The 24 T cell receptor beta chains below come from one sample, sequenced in a study of immune evolution from preneoplasia to lung adenocarcinoma. Here immunoSEQ multiplex PCR was the method, and the copy in TCRdb shows in-frame clones only, minus some. There are about 6,500 clones in the sample; over 75% occur only once, and about 3.3% lies in the top ten. The sequenced sample was FFPE invasive lung adenocarcinoma tissue. Every receptor here comes from a person between 55 and 69 years old with lung adenocarcinoma.

A few counts support this clone. The chain carries TRBV18 and TRBJ2-1; 8 bases match TRBD2. V trimming: 1 base; J trimming: 8 bases; junction bases outside the gene matches: 13. CDR3 length: 17 residues. The germline CDR1 and CDR2 sequences are KGHSH and LQKENI. This CDR3 reads CASSPRYAGGSADEQFF. The CDR3 DNA follows: TGTGCCAGCTCACCACGGTATGCGGGAGGAAGTGCGGATGAGCAGTTCTTC.

This clone was recorded only once. The rearrangement links TRBV27 to TRBJ2-7; TRBD1 might be the D (6 bases). The germline V and J ends were trimmed by 6 bases and 0 bases, with 21 bases remaining between them. Germline V CDR1 and CDR2: MNHEY, SMNVEV (reference sequence). The CDR3 spans 17 residues. CDR3 DNA: TGTGCCAGCAGCTCTCCCGGCGACAGGAAAAGCTCCTACGAGCAGTACTTC. Translation: CASSSPGDRKSSYEQYF.

The CDR3 is CASGKAGPGRLAGYNEQFF. DNA of the CDR3: TGCGCCAGCGGCAAGGCCGGTCCCGGACGGCTAGCGGGCTACAATGAGCAGTTCTTC. This sequence joins TRBV5-1 and TRBJ2-1, with 8 bases fitting TRBD2. The CDR3 consists of 19 residues. CDR1 and CDR2 from the germline V gene are SGHRS and YFSETQ. V shed 7 bases and J 3 bases; nucleotides not matched to a gene: 21.

This rearrangement joins TRBV30 to TRBJ2-2; 9 bases line up with TRBD2. The germline V gene has CDR1 GTSNPN and CDR2 SVGIG (reference sequence). The CDR3 is 17 amino acids. Trimming cost V 2 bases and J 3 bases; bases outside gene matches: 10. The CDR3 coding sequence is TGTGCCTGGAGTAAAGCGGGAGGAGGGCGGTACACCGGGGAGCTGTTTTTT. As protein: CAWSKAGGGRYTGELFF.

The V and J genes are TRBV18 and TRBJ2-1; D not resolved. From germline, CDR1 is KGHSH and CDR2 LQKENI. CDR3 length equals 13 residues. The V end lost 3 bases, the J end lost 5 bases, and 8 bases lay between the germline ends. The CDR3 nucleotides read TGTGCCAGCTCACCCGGTCGTGACAATGAGCAGTTCTTC. Protein product: CASSPGRDNEQFF.

The genes are TRBV6-1 and TRBJ1-1; no clear D. This CDR3 comprises 14 residues. Germline V lookup: CDR1 MNHNS, CDR2 SASEGT. With 6 bases removed from V and 0 bases from J, the gap between germline ends came to 11 bases. The CDR3 nucleotides read TGTGCCAGCAGGACGAGCGGAATGAACACTGAAGCTTTCTTT. Protein product: CASRTSGMNTEAFF.

This rearrangement joins TRBV6-1 to TRBJ2-1; D could derive from TRBD1 or TRBD2 (6 bases each). CDR1 is MNHNS, CDR2 SASEGT, per germline. The CDR3 is 16 amino acids. The V end was cut by 3 bases, the J end by 1 base, with 13 bases between. DNA of the CDR3: TGTGCCAGCAGTGATTTAGGGGGGAGGTCCTACAATGAGCAGTTCTTC. Translated, it gives CASSDLGGRSYNEQFF.

This rearrangement joins TRBV19 to TRBJ1-2; tentatively, D is TRBD1 (5 bases). Trimming stripped 1 base from V and 5 bases from J, with 14 bases between. Germline assignment: CDR1 LNHDA and CDR2 SQIVND (reference sequence). The CDR3 sequence is 15 residues long. In nucleotides, the CDR3 is TGTGCCAGTAGTATAGTTCGGGACGGGGGTTATGGCTACACCTTC. Its translation: CASSIVRDGGYGYTF. The entire variable domain, with the rest obtained from reference TRBV19 and TRBJ1-2, is as follows: DGGITQSPKYLFRKEGQNVTLSCEQNLNHDAMYWYRQDPGQGLRLIYYSQIVNDFQKGDIAEGYSVSREKKESFPLTVTSAQKNPTAFYLCASSIVRDGGYGYTFGSGTRLTVV.

J is TRBJ1-1 and V is TRBV14, with 8 nucleotides matching TRBD1. This CDR3 spans 15 amino acids. Per the germline V gene, CDR1 is SGHDN and CDR2 is FVKESK. V lost 4 bases to trimming and J lost 4 bases; unmatched junction nucleotides: 8. The CDR3 loop reads CASSRARGPGTEAFF. The CDR3 DNA sequence: TGTGCCAGCAGCCGCGCCAGGGGGCCTGGCACTGAAGCTTTCTTT.

The CDR3 DNA sequence: TGTGCCAGCAGCCGTCGGGACGGCACAGATACGCAGTATTTT. It codes for CASSRRDGTDTQYF. The V gene is TRBV13, the J gene TRBJ2-3, with D perhaps given as TRBD1 or TRBD2 (5 bases each). V lost 5 bases and J 1 base, leaving 10 bases between the germline ends. The CDR3 has 14 amino acids. CDR1 is PRHDT and CDR2 is FYEKMQ in the germline V gene (reference sequence).

V gene TRBV9 combines with J gene TRBJ2-5; tentative D call: TRBD2 (6 bases). Germline V gene lookup returns CDR1 SGDLS and CDR2 YYNGEE. V shed 4 bases and J shed 2 bases, with 12 bases lying between them. The CDR3 spans 14 residues. The CDR3 DNA reads TGTGCCAGCAGCCTCCGGGACTTTCAAGAGACCCAGTACTTC. Translated: CASSLRDFQETQYF.

V is TRBV6-1 and J is TRBJ2-1, with D possibly being TRBD1 or TRBD2 (5 bases each). Per the germline V gene, CDR1 is MNHNS and CDR2 is SASEGT. The CDR3 has 16 residues. V was clipped by 2 bases and J by 3 bases, with 14 bases between them. The CDR3 coding sequence is TGTGCCAGCAGTGAAATAACGGGGCTAGGCTACAATGAGCAGTTCTTC. Encoded protein: CASSEITGLGYNEQFF.

The rearrangement links TRBV5-1 to TRBJ2-7; D remains ambiguous. The germline gives CDR1 SGHRS, CDR2 YFSETQ. The CDR3 loop spans 14 amino acids. With 6 bases removed from V and 1 base from J, the gap between germline ends came to 14 bases. CDR3 nucleotide sequence: TGCGCCAGCACCCCCCTTTCTGGGTCCTACGAGCAGTACTTC. It is translated as CASTPLSGSYEQYF.

This clone was seen a few times. The chain uses TRBV7-9 and TRBJ2-5, with 9 bases identical to TRBD1. V was pared by 5 bases and J by 4 bases, with 17 bases of the junction left unmatched. CDR1 and CDR2 (germline): SEHNR, FQNEAQ (reference sequence). This CDR3 region has 18 residues. CDR3 amino acids: CASSLLGDIRGQGETQYF. The CDR3 nucleotides are TGTGCCAGCAGCCTACTTGGCGACATAAGGGGACAGGGAGAGACCCAGTACTTC. The full variable domain, its missing parts supplied by reference TRBV7-9 and TRBJ2-5, is DTGVSQNPRHKITKRGQNVTFRCDPISEHNRLYWYRQTLGQGPEFLTYFQNEAQLEKSRLLSDRFSAERPKGSFSTLEIQRTEQGDSAMYLCASSLLGDIRGQGETQYFGPGTRLLVL.

The V gene is TRBV7-2, the J gene TRBJ1-1, with 8 bases matching TRBD1. V lost 8 bases and J lost 0; bases outside the gene matches: 14. Germline CDR1 reads SGHTA; CDR2 reads FQGNSA. CDR3 length equals 17 residues. This CDR3 is CASSPWGTGPMNTEAFF. The CDR3 DNA follows: TGTGCCAGCTCCCCCTGGGGGACAGGCCCAATGAACACTGAAGCTTTCTTT.

This sequence joins TRBV18 and TRBJ2-1, with 8 bases identical to TRBD1. CDR1 and CDR2 from the germline V gene are KGHSH and LQKENI. The CDR3 totals 14 residues. The J segment lost 8 bases and the V segment lost 6 bases, leaving 9 bases of the junction unmatched. The CDR3 DNA is TGTGCCAGCTCCGATACAGGGGACAGGCATGAGCAGTTCTTC. Its translation is CASSDTGDRHEQFF.

This chain uses TRBV5-4 with TRBJ2-3, with D unresolved. Germline V lookup: CDR1 SGHNT, CDR2 YYREEE (reference sequence). CDR3 size: 12 residues. V dropped 1 base and J dropped 0 bases, with 0 bases sitting between them. The CDR3 bases are TGTGCCAGCAGCTTGAGCACAGATACGCAGTATTTT. The encoded protein is CASSLSTDTQYF.

The rearrangement uses TRBV29-1 and TRBJ2-7, with 10 positions matching TRBD1. The CDR3 is 14 amino acids. The V and J ends lost 4 bases and 6 bases, in that order; junction bases with no gene match: 9. Germline CDR1 is SQVTM and CDR2 is ANQGSEA. CDR3 residues: CSVGKGTGVPEQYF. CDR3 in DNA: TGCAGCGTTGGTAAGGGGACAGGGGTCCCCGAGCAGTACTTC.

The J gene is TRBJ2-3, the V gene TRBV11-2, with a possible D match to TRBD2 (6 bases). This CDR3 has 16 amino acids. Trimming took 5 bases from V and 6 from J, leaving 21 bases between them. In germline, CDR1 is SGHAT, CDR2 FQNNGV. DNA for the CDR3: TGTGCCAGCAGCACCCTGGGTGGAGGGCCGGGGGATACGCAGTATTTT. It is translated as CASSTLGGGPGDTQYF.

The V call is TRBV5-6, the J call TRBJ2-2; D ambiguous. Trimming removed 2 bases from V and 2 bases from J, with 7 bases in between. The CDR3 has 14 amino acids. CDR1 and CDR2 (germline): SGHDT, YYEEEE. Here the CDR3 reads CASSFTRNTGELFF. In DNA form, the CDR3 reads TGTGCCAGCAGCTTTACACGAAACACCGGGGAGCTGTTTTTT.

The chain has TRBV5-8 and TRBJ2-7; D unresolved. CDR3 length: 14 amino acids. Germline lookup yields CDR1 SGHTS and CDR2 YDEGEE. V was clipped by 2 bases and J by 5 bases, with 14 bases between them. The DNA of the CDR3 is TGTGCCAGCAGCTTTCCCGGAACCGCCAACGAGCAGTACTTC. Translation: CASSFPGTANEQYF.

V is TRBV6-6 and J is TRBJ1-5; D remains unclear. Deletions cut 4 bases from V and 0 bases from J, with 4 bases between. The CDR3 has 13 amino acids. Per germline, CDR1 MNHNY and CDR2 SVGAGI (reference sequence). The CDR3 DNA reads TGTGCCAGCAGTTTAAATAGCAATCAGCCCCAGCATTTT. It specifies CASSLNSNQPQHF.

This clone has more than one count but fewer than ten. This chain uses TRBV11-3 with TRBJ2-2; D is unresolved. Trimming left V 1 base short and J 5 bases short, with 5 bases between. CDR3 length equals 13 residues. Germline V gene data show CDR1 as SGHNT and CDR2 as YENEEA. CDR3 DNA sequence: TGTGCCAGCAGCTTAGTAGAGACCGGGGAGCTGTTTTTT. It specifies CASSLVETGELFF.

Only one count was recorded for this clone. The CDR3 coding sequence is TGTGCCAGCAGCTTTGATGGTGGCCTAGATACGCAGTATTTT. Amino acid sequence: CASSFDGGLDTQYF. The chain recombines TRBV7-2 with TRBJ2-3; D remains ambiguous. Germline V CDR1 and CDR2: SGHTA, FQGNSA. The CDR3 sequence is 14 residues long. V was pared by 3 bases and J by 5 bases, with 12 bases between.